This entry describes one TCR beta chain. The CDR3 is 16 amino acids. V lost 0 bases to trimming and J lost 0 bases, with 11 bases between them. Germline-derived CDR1 and CDR2 are MGHRA and YSYEKL. This entry is derived from a study of T-cell memory formation after mild COVID-19. Each CDR3 protein gets one entry after TCRdb re-called the 5' RACE reads with MiXCR. Of fewer than 40,000 distinct CDR3 sequences listed, just under 8% were seen once; the top ten hold less than 30%. The receptor comes from a man younger than 35 who had mild COVID-19 (a few samples of this study predate the infection). Cell type and time point are not known. The sample consisted of PBMCs or a T cell subset sorted from them (not recorded which). The genes are TRBV4-1 and TRBJ1-1; no firm D call. CDR3 region: CASSQDWAGMNTEAFF. In nucleotides, the CDR3 is TGCGCCAGCAGCCAAGATTGGGCAGGCATGAACACTGAAGCTTTCTTT.